The next 13 T cell receptor beta chains were all read from a single sample in a study of T cell repertoires in cytomegalovirus infection. TCRdb independently ran MiXCR on the reads; one entry per CDR3 protein. The data hold tens of thousands of distinct CDR3 sequences, with approximately 36% observed a single time. The antigens these receptors bind are not known. The source material was PBMCs, sequenced either directly or after in vitro stimulation (not recorded which). The origin of the receptors is a human donor in good health (CMV status not recorded). Some clones in this sample may be carry-over from other donors' samples.

CDR3 bases: TGTGCCAGTAGCGACAGGGGGCTAGCGTTCTCCTCGCAGTACTTC. It yields the protein CASSDRGLAFSSQYF. The gene calls are TRBV19 and TRBJ2-7; 10 bases map to TRBD1. From germline, CDR1 is LNHDA and CDR2 SQIVND (reference sequence). The CDR3 is made up of 15 amino acids. V lost 6 bases, J lost 9 bases, and 14 bases stayed unmatched.

V gene TRBV6-1 combines with J gene TRBJ2-7; 9 bases agree with TRBD1. V trimming: 1 base; J trimming: 1 base; junction bases outside the gene matches: 2. Germline V CDR1 and CDR2: MNHNS, SASEGT. The CDR3 consists of 15 residues. The CDR3 coding sequence is TGTGCCAGCAGTGAAGAGGGACAGGGATCCTACGAGCAGTACTTC. This translates into CASSEEGQGSYEQYF.

This clonotype was recorded many times. V and J are TRBV4-2 and TRBJ1-3; D ambiguous. The length of the CDR3 is 14 residues. V shed 2 bases and J shed 2 bases, with 7 bases lying between them. Germline CDR1 reads LGHNA; CDR2 reads YNFKEQ. The CDR3 loop is CASSQRVAGNTIYF. The CDR3 DNA reads TGTGCCAGCAGCCAACGAGTGGCTGGAAACACCATATATTTT.

This clonotype was seen only a few times. In nucleotides, the CDR3 is TGTGCCAGCAGCCCCGCTGCACTAGCGGGATCCACAGATACGCAGTATTTT. Translating it yields CASSPAALAGSTDTQYF. This sequence joins TRBV5-5 and TRBJ2-3, with TRBD2 matching over 10 bases. V lost 4 bases to trimming and J lost 2 bases; unmatched junction nucleotides: 10. CDR1 and CDR2 from the germline V gene are SGHKS and YYEKEE (reference sequence). The CDR3 spans 17 residues. The whole variable domain, filled in from reference TRBV5-5 and TRBJ2-3, reads DAGVTQSPTHLIKTRGQQVTLRCSPISGHKSVSWYQQVLGQGPQFIFQYYEKEERGRGNFPDRFSARQFPNYSSELNVNALLLGDSALYLCASSPAALAGSTDTQYFGPGTRLTVL.

The rearrangement joins TRBV20-1 to TRBJ2-7, with 10 bases lining up with TRBD1. Germline-derived CDR1 and CDR2 are DFQATT and SNEGSKA (reference sequence). This CDR3 is 13 amino acids long. The ends lost 3 bases at V and 3 bases at J; junction bases unmatched: 2. The CDR3 loop reads CSASRDRGYEQYF. The DNA for the CDR3 is TGCAGTGCTAGTAGGGACAGGGGCTACGAGCAGTACTTC.

This clonotype has just a few counts. V is TRBV19 and J is TRBJ2-1, with 9 bases matching TRBD1. The CDR3 is made up of 14 amino acids. Trimming removed 3 bases from V and 10 bases from J; junction bases left unmatched: 7. Germline CDR1 LNHDA, CDR2 SQIVND (reference sequence). CDR3 DNA sequence: TGTGCCAGTAGTATTACGGACAGGGGCGAAGAGCAGTTCTTC. Protein product: CASSITDRGEEQFF.

This clonotype occurred many times. V gene TRBV7-9 combines with J gene TRBJ2-5; the D gene could be TRBD1 or TRBD2 (6 bases each). V lost 5 bases, J lost 0 bases, and 22 bases lay in between. CDR3 length equals 18 residues. Looked up from germline, CDR1 is SEHNR and CDR2 is FQNEAQ (reference sequence). The CDR3 here is CASSLIGKGGAYQETQYF. The CDR3, as DNA: TGTGCCAGCAGCCTGATCGGGAAGGGGGGCGCGTACCAAGAGACCCAGTACTTC.

V and J are TRBV20-1 and TRBJ2-7, with 7 bases that match TRBD1. The germline V gene encodes CDR1 DFQATT and CDR2 SNEGSKA (reference sequence). The CDR3 is made up of 15 amino acids. Losses at the gene ends were 5 bases for V and 2 bases for J; bases not matched to a gene: 12. The CDR3 loop is CSASVRQGATYEQYF. The DNA for the CDR3 is TGCAGTGCTTCCGTCCGACAGGGAGCGACCTACGAGCAGTACTTC.

The chain recombines TRBV6-1 with TRBJ2-5, with D possibly being TRBD1 or TRBD2 (7 bases each). CDR1 and CDR2 from the germline V gene are MNHNS and SASEGT. The CDR3 is made up of 15 amino acids. The V end lost 5 bases, the J end lost 4 bases, and 17 bases lay between the germline ends. CDR3 loop: CASSPLSGGAETQYF. As DNA, the CDR3 is TGTGCCAGCAGTCCGCTTTCAGGGGGGGCAGAGACCCAGTACTTC.

This clonotype was picked up a small number of times. The CDR3 sequence is CASSWRGTEAFF. CDR3 nucleotides: TGTGCCAGCAGTTGGAGAGGGACTGAAGCTTTCTTT. The chain employs TRBV28 and TRBJ1-1; the D is unclear. V was trimmed by 4 bases and J by 5 bases, leaving 8 bases between them. From germline, CDR1 is MDHEN and CDR2 SYDVKM. There are 12 residues in the CDR3.

This CDR3 is CASSHQEDSLYGYTF. CDR3 coding DNA: TGTGCCAGCAGTCACCAAGAGGACAGCTTATATGGCTACACCTTC. The V gene is TRBV12-3 or TRBV12-4, the J gene TRBJ1-2; the D gene is possibly TRBD1 (6 bases). This CDR3 region has 15 residues. V gave up 5 bases and J gave up 5 bases, with 18 bases separating them.

This clonotype has a single count. V usage is TRBV7-4 and J usage is TRBJ2-7; 9 nucleotides agree with TRBD1. The germline V gene has CDR1 SGHVT and CDR2 SQSDAQ. The CDR3 length is 13 residues. V trimming: 5 bases; J trimming: 11 bases; junction bases outside the gene matches: 10. The CDR3 DNA is TGTGCCAGCAGCACTCTGGGACAGGGATTCGAGTACTTC. This sequence encodes CASSTLGQGFEYF.

This clonotype has at least ten counts. The V call is TRBV7-2, the J call TRBJ2-7, with 8 bases aligning to TRBD1. Trimming removed 3 bases from V and 2 bases from J; junction bases left unmatched: 6. Germline V gives CDR1 SGHTA, CDR2 FQGNSA. This CDR3 is 15 amino acids long. The CDR3 DNA reads TGTGCCAGCAGCTTTGTGGGACAGGCGACCTACGAGCAGTACTTC. Amino acid sequence: CASSFVGQATYEQYF.